Listed below are T cell receptor beta chains from one sample, sequenced in a study of cytomegalovirus exposure and HLA in healthy donors. Produced via immunoSEQ multiplex PCR; TCRdb's table is partial and in-frame only. The sample holds about 120,000 clones; approximately 80% are singletons and the top ten take 3.9%. The sample comprised PBMCs. These receptors all stem from a woman between 25 and 40 years old in good health and CMV-seronegative. The CDR3 runs from the conserved cysteine through the conserved F or W. A D gene is named only where the DNA matches it firmly. Not every row has a clone size; where given, it reads once, few, many or a size class.

TRBV9	-	-	TRBJ1-1	CASSEGQTNTEAFF	TGTGCCAGCAGCGAAGGACAGACGAACACTGAAGCTTTCTTT
TRBV27	-	-	TRBJ2-2	CASSYRGRITGELFF	TGTGCCAGCAGTTACCGCGGGCGGATCACCGGGGAGCTGTTTTTT
TRBV6-4	-	once	TRBJ2-2	CASSVEANTGELFF	TGTGCCAGCAGTGTCGAGGCTAACACCGGGGAGCTGTTTTTT
TRBV5-1	TRBD1	once	TRBJ2-7	CASSLEGTGVNEQYF	TGCGCCAGCAGCTTGGAGGGGACAGGGGTCAACGAGCAGTACTTC
TRBV5-6	TRBD1	-	TRBJ1-5	CASSLGGRGHSNQPQHF	TGTGCCAGCAGCTTGGGTGGCAGGGGGCATAGCAATCAGCCCCAGCATTTT
TRBV7-9	-	-	TRBJ1-6	CASSLRDGAGSPLHF	TGTGCCAGCAGCTTACGAGACGGAGCCGGGTCACCCCTCCACTTT
TRBV9	TRBD2	-	TRBJ2-2	CASSVGLENTGELFF	TGTGCCAGCAGCGTGGGACTAGAGAACACCGGGGAGCTGTTTTTT
TRBV25-1	TRBD1	-	TRBJ1-1	CASSAGQGLEAFF	TGTGCCAGCAGTGCCGGACAGGGCCTTGAAGCTTTCTTT
TRBV19	TRBD1	-	TRBJ1-5	CASSPGTAGYYSNQPQHF	TGTGCCAGTAGTCCCGGGACAGCGGGTTATTATAGCAATCAGCCCCAGCATTTT
TRBV19	TRBD1	-	TRBJ2-5	CASSMGGDREIETQYF	TGTGCCAGTAGTATGGGGGGGGACAGGGAAATCGAGACCCAGTACTTC
TRBV30	TRBD1	-	TRBJ1-2	CAWSKNRGLGYTF	TGTGCCTGGAGTAAGAACAGGGGGCTTGGCTACACCTTC
TRBV6-6	TRBD2	-	TRBJ2-7	CACQGLAGGNEQYF	TGTGCCTGCCAGGGACTAGCGGGAGGGAACGAGCAGTACTTC
TRBV28	TRBD2	-	TRBJ2-3	CASSHQAGGITDTQYF	TGTGCCAGCAGCCACCAAGCGGGGGGGATCACAGATACGCAGTATTTT
TRBV7-2	-	-	TRBJ2-7	CASSSGRLTTYEQYF	TGTGCCAGCAGCTCAGGGCGGCTAACCACCTACGAGCAGTACTTC
TRBV19	TRBD1	-	TRBJ2-7	CASRDRESEQYF	TGTGCCAGTAGGGACAGGGAAAGCGAGCAGTACTTC
TRBV5-1	-	-	TRBJ2-6	CASSSTSGANVLTF	TGCGCCAGCAGCTCCACTTCGGGGGCCAACGTCCTGACTTTC
TRBV2	TRBD2	-	TRBJ2-5	CASSEAPLAARAETQYF	TGTGCCAGCAGTGAAGCGCCGCTAGCGGCGCGGGCAGAGACCCAGTACTTC
TRBV7-2	-	few	TRBJ1-4	CASSLRAAVNEKLFF	TGTGCCAGCAGCCTACGCGCGGCGGTTAATGAAAAACTGTTTTTT
TRBV5-1	-	-	TRBJ2-7	CASSFSPAITNTEQYF	TGCGCCAGCAGCTTTAGTCCCGCGATTACCAATACCGAGCAGTACTTC
TRBV19	TRBD2	-	TRBJ2-1	CASSLWRERDNEQFF	TGTGCCAGTAGTCTTTGGCGGGAGCGAGACAATGAGCAGTTCTTC
TRBV15	TRBD2	-	TRBJ2-5	CATSRELAGNQETQYF	TGTGCCACCAGCAGAGAACTAGCGGGGAACCAAGAGACCCAGTACTTC
TRBV5-5	-	-	TRBJ2-7	CASSLALPIVASYEQYF	TGTGCCAGCAGCTTGGCACTACCGATTGTCGCCTCCTACGAGCAGTACTTC
TRBV28	-	-	TRBJ2-7	CASSFLGREQYF	TGTGCCAGCAGTTTCCTGGGGCGGGAGCAGTACTTC
TRBV4-3	TRBD1	-	TRBJ2-7	CASSQEWTGEYEQYF	TGCGCCAGCAGCCAAGAATGGACAGGGGAATACGAGCAGTACTTC
TRBV19	-	-	TRBJ2-7	CASSLTESYEQYF	TGTGCCAGTAGTCTAACCGAGTCCTACGAGCAGTACTTC
TRBV25-1	-	-	TRBJ1-6	CASSDPPDSPLHF	TGTGCCAGCAGTGACCCCCCGGATTCACCCCTCCACTTT
TRBV19	-	-	TRBJ1-4	CASSPPGEVWKLFF	TGTGCCAGTAGTCCCCCGGGAGAAGTGTGGAAACTGTTTTTT
TRBV5-1	TRBD1	-	TRBJ2-2	CASSSKLGTGNTGELFF	TGCGCCAGCAGCTCAAAGTTGGGGACAGGGAACACCGGGGAGCTGTTTTTT
TRBV19	-	-	TRBJ1-2	CASSVAATAYGYTF	TGTGCCAGTAGTGTGGCGGCGACAGCCTATGGCTACACCTTC
TRBV19	-	once	TRBJ2-2	CASRLLGAGELFF	TGTGCCAGTAGGTTGTTAGGGGCCGGGGAGCTGTTTTTT
TRBV7-8	TRBD2	-	TRBJ2-7	CASSLGEGIQQYF	TGTGCCAGCAGCTTAGGGGAGGGGATCCAGCAGTACTTC
TRBV28	TRBD2	-	TRBJ2-1	CASIRSGNTYNEQFF	TGTGCCAGCATTCGTAGCGGGAACACCTACAATGAGCAGTTCTTC
TRBV9	TRBD2	-	TRBJ2-7	CASTQTSGSTSYEQYF	TGTGCCAGCACCCAGACTAGCGGGAGCACCTCCTACGAGCAGTACTTC
TRBV5-1	-	-	TRBJ1-1	CASSLAAGNTEAFF	TGCGCCAGCAGCTTGGCCGCGGGGAACACTGAAGCTTTCTTT
TRBV28	TRBD1	-	TRBJ2-2	CASSSPGQASTGELFF	TGTGCCAGCAGTTCCCCGGGACAGGCGTCCACCGGGGAGCTGTTTTTT
TRBV7-8	TRBD2	-	TRBJ2-1	CASSLSHGASGLNEQFF	TGTGCCAGCAGCTTGTCCCATGGGGCTAGCGGACTCAATGAGCAGTTCTTC
TRBV6-6	-	once	TRBJ2-7	CASASAGDEQYF	TGTGCCAGTGCCTCCGCAGGGGACGAGCAGTACTTC
TRBV10-1	TRBD2	-	TRBJ2-5	CASSAATSGQETQYF	TGCGCCAGCAGTGCGGCGACTAGCGGGCAAGAGACCCAGTACTTC
TRBV25-1	-	-	TRBJ1-5	CASLMSGNQPQHF	TGTGCCAGCCTAATGTCTGGCAATCAGCCCCAGCATTTT
TRBV27	TRBD1	-	TRBJ2-7	CASSLSGTGRSYEQYF	TGTGCCAGCAGTTTATCTGGGACAGGGAGGTCCTACGAGCAGTACTTC
TRBV6-1	TRBD2	-	TRBJ2-1	CASSDPGGRLNEQFF	TGTGCCAGCAGTGACCCGGGAGGGCGCCTCAATGAGCAGTTCTTC
TRBV28	-	-	TRBJ2-2	CASSFLQGNTGELFF	TGTGCCAGCAGTTTTCTGCAGGGGAACACCGGGGAGCTGTTTTTT
TRBV4-1	TRBD1	-	TRBJ1-1	CASSQARYGRTGDAEAFF	TGCGCCAGCAGCCAAGCGCGATATGGTAGGACAGGGGACGCTGAAGCTTTCTTT